A selection of T cell receptor beta chains follows, all from one sample in a study of CD8 T cells in ankylosing spondylitis. MiXCR was run by TCRdb on the 5' RACE reads, yielding one entry per CDR3 protein. The table lists 200,000 to 250,000 distinct CDR3 sequences, under 12% of them singletons. Material for sequencing was blood, either unsorted or a sorted T cell fraction (not recorded which). All receptors derive from a male donor with ankylosing spondylitis or in good health (not recorded which). Both conserved end residues are part of each CDR3. D genes are given only for firm matches. Clone size, where shown, is once, few, many, or a class for clones that have expanded.

j_call d_call clone_size v_call cdr3_nt cdr3_aa
TRBJ1-1 NA many TRBV6-5 TGTGCCAGCAGTTACATGACAGTGAACACTGAAGCTTTCTTT CASSYMTVNTEAFF
TRBJ2-5 TRBD2 many TRBV4-1 TGCGCCAGCAGCAGCCCTCGCCCTTCAGGGCGGGGGGAGACCCAGTACTTC CASSSPRPSGRGETQYF
TRBJ2-1 TRBD2 many TRBV4-2 TGTGCCAGCAGCCTTATCGGGACTAGCGGGAGAGATGAGCAGTTCTTC CASSLIGTSGRDEQFF
TRBJ2-3 TRBD2 many TRBV4-2 TGTGCCAGCAGCCAAGGCGCATCTAGCGGGGGCACAGATACGCAGTATTTT CASSQGASSGGTDTQYF
TRBJ1-1 TRBD1 many TRBV25-1 TGTGCCAGCGATTCAGGGGGCACTGAAGCTTTCTTT CASDSGGTEAFF
TRBJ1-2 NA many TRBV5-1 TGCGCCAGCAGCTTGTTAGGGGGGAAGAGCGGCTACACCTTC CASSLLGGKSGYTF
TRBJ2-5 NA many TRBV13 TGTGCCAGCAGCTTACGGTACCAAGAGACCCAGTACTTC CASSLRYQETQYF
TRBJ2-1 NA NA TRBV30 TGTGCCTGGAGTGTATCCGGGAGAGCCAATGAGCAGTTCTTC CAWSVSGRANEQFF
TRBJ2-2 TRBD2 NA TRBV7-9 TGTGCCAGCAGCCCTAGACTAGCGGGATTCACCGGGGAGCTGTTTTTT CASSPRLAGFTGELFF
TRBJ1-1 NA many TRBV12-3/TRBV12-4 TGTGCCAGCAGTTCCCTCGGGGGAGGGTACGGTGAAGCTTTCTTT CASSSLGGGYGEAFF
TRBJ1-2 TRBD1 many TRBV25-1 TGTGCCAGCAGTTGGACAGGGGGTGACTATGGCTACACCTTC CASSWTGGDYGYTF
TRBJ2-2 NA many TRBV5-1 TGCGCCAGCAGCTTGGAGGCGGGATGGGACGGGGAGCTGTTTTTT CASSLEAGWDGELFF
TRBJ2-7 NA few TRBV20-1 TGCAGTGCTAGAGAGACTGGGCAGTCGATCCAGGAGCAGTACTTC CSARETGQSIQEQYF
TRBJ2-4 NA many TRBV15 TGTGCCACCAGCAGGAGCGGCAGGAGCCTTTCCATAGCCAAAAACATTCAGTACTTC CATSRSGRSLSIAKNIQYF
TRBJ1-2 NA few TRBV27 TGTGCCAGCGGCCCCGGCCTAGGGGTAGGCTACACCTTC CASGPGLGVGYTF
TRBJ1-1 NA NA TRBV2 TGTGCCAGCAGTGAAGCGCTTCGTTTTGGGGGTTTCTTT CASSEALRFGGFF
TRBJ2-2 NA many TRBV20-1 TGCAGTGCTAGCGGGGCGAACACCGGGGAGCTGTTTTTT CSASGANTGELFF
TRBJ1-1 NA many TRBV6-5 TGTGCCAGCAGCCGTGGACGGAAGGGCGCTTTCTTT CASSRGRKGAFF
TRBJ2-3 TRBD2 NA TRBV10-2 TGCACCAGCAGCCGGGGGGTCCTCAAAGCAGATACGCAGTATTTT CTSSRGVLKADTQYF
TRBJ2-2 TRBD2 few TRBV6-2/TRBV6-3 TGTGCCAGCAGTAAACTAGCGGGATCGGCCATGGGCACCGGGGAGCTGTTTTTT CASSKLAGSAMGTGELFF
TRBJ2-7 NA many TRBV20-1 TGCAGTGCTAGAGGAGGGGGGGGCTACGAGCAGTACTTC CSARGGGGYEQYF
TRBJ2-7 NA few TRBV2 TGTGCCAGCAGTGAGGAGGCGGACCCTACCTACGAGCAGTACTTC CASSEEADPTYEQYF
TRBJ2-5 NA many TRBV11-3 TGTGCCAGCAGCATCAGGGTTGGAGAGACCCAGTACTTC CASSIRVGETQYF
TRBJ2-2 NA few TRBV20-1 TGCAGTGCTAGAGAGGGGGGCTCTGCCGGGGAGCTGTTTTTT CSAREGGSAGELFF
TRBJ2-3 NA few TRBV27 TGTGCCAGCAACCCAGCCCCTATAGGAACAGATACGCAGTATTTT CASNPAPIGTDTQYF
TRBJ2-7 NA many TRBV7-6 TGTGCCAGCAGCTCCCCGCCCGGAGCCGATCTACACGAGCAGTACTTC CASSSPPGADLHEQYF
TRBJ1-2 TRBD1 many TRBV5-1 TGCGCCAGCAGCGCCGACAGGGGTACCGACTATGGCTACACCTTC CASSADRGTDYGYTF